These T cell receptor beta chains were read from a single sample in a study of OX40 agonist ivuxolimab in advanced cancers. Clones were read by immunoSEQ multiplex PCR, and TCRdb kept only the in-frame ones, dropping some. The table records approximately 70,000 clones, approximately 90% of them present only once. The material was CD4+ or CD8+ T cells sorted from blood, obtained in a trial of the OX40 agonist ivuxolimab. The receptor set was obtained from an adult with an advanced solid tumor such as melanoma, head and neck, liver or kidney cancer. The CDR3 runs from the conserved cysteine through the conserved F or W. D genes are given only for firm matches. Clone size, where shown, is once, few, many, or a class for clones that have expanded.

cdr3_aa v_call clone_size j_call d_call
CASSMLGPDTQYF TRBV19 once TRBJ2-3 -
CASEDEQYF TRBV5-4 - TRBJ2-7 -
CASSVSGGREYGQYF TRBV9 - TRBJ2-7 TRBD2
CASRLTSGGNNEQFF TRBV6-1 - TRBJ2-1 TRBD2
CASSRLAGEQETQYF TRBV5-4 - TRBJ2-5 TRBD2
CASSQEAPGGSQPQHF TRBV4-1 - TRBJ1-5 TRBD1
CASSIGGPIPLYEQYF TRBV19 - TRBJ2-7 -
CASSLNPGGFEQFF TRBV27 - TRBJ2-1 TRBD2
CSATGQAQYF TRBV20-1 - TRBJ2-5 TRBD1
CASSESFSSRQPQHF TRBV2 few TRBJ1-5 -
CASRDREDEAFF TRBV6-6 - TRBJ1-1 -
CASSPQGDINEKLFF TRBV18 once TRBJ1-4 TRBD1
CAIPETCDEAFF TRBV27 - TRBJ1-1 -
CAWTAGQETQYF TRBV30 - TRBJ2-5 -
CASTRSGDSYEQYF TRBV6-1 - TRBJ2-7 TRBD2
CASAPGTGYGYTF TRBV12-5 few TRBJ1-2 TRBD1
CASRAREQDNEQFF TRBV2 - TRBJ2-1 -
CASSLVAGASYNEQFF TRBV5-1 - TRBJ2-1 -
CASSSYHEAYSYEQYF TRBV28 - TRBJ2-7 -
CASSTYRGTQYF TRBV7-3 - TRBJ2-3 -
CASSKGGAASGFQQETQYF TRBV21-1 - TRBJ2-5 -
CASSTQPGQGNNEQFF TRBV4-1 - TRBJ2-1 TRBD1
CASSSYVLDEQYF TRBV5-4 - TRBJ2-7 -